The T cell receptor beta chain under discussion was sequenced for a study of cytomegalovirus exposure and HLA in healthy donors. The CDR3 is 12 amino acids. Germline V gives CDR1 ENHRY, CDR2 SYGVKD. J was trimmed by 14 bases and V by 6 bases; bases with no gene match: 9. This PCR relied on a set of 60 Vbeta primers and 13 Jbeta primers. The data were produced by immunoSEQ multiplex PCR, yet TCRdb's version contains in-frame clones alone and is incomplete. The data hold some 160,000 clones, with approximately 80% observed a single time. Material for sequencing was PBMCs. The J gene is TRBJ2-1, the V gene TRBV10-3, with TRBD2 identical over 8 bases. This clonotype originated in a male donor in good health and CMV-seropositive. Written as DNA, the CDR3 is TGTGCCATCAGGGGGACTAGTCGAGAGGAGTTCTTC. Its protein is CAIRGTSREEFF.